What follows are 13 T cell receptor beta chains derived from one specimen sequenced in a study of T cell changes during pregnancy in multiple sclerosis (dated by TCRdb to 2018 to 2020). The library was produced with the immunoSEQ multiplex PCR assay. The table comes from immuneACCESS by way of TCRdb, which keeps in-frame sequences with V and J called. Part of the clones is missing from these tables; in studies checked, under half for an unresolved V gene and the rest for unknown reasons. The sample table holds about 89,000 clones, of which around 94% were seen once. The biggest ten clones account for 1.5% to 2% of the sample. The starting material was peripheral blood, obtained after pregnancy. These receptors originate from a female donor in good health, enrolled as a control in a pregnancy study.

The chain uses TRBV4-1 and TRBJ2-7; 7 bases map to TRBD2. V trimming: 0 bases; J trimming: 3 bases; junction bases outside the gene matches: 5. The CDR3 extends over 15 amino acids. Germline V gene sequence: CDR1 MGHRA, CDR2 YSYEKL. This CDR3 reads CASSQDLAGDYEQYF. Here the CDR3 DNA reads TGCGCCAGCAGCCAAGATCTGGCGGGAGACTACGAGCAGTACTTC.

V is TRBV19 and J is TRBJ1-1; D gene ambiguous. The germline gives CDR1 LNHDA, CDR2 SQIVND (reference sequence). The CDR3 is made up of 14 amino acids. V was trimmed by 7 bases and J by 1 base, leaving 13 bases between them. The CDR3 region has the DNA TGTGCCAGTAAGGAGGTCACGGGGAACACTGAAGCTTTCTTT. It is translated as CASKEVTGNTEAFF.

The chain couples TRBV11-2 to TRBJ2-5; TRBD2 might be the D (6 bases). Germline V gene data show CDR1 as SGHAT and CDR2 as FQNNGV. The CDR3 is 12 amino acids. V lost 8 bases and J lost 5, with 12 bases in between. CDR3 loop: CASYGGGETQYF. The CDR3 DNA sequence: TGTGCCAGCTATGGAGGAGGGGAGACCCAGTACTTC.

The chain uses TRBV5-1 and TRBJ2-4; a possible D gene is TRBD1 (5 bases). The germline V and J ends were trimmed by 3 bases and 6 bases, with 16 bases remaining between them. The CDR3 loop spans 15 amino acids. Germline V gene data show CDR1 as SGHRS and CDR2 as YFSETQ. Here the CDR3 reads CASSWKAGARNIQYF. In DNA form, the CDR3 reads TGCGCCAGCAGCTGGAAAGCTGGGGCAAGAAACATTCAGTACTTC.

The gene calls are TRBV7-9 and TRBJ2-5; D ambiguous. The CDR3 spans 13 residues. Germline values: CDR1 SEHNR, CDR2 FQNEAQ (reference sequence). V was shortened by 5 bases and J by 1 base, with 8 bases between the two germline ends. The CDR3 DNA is TGTGCCAGCAGCCTCTCGGGCCAAGAGACCCAGTACTTC. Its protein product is CASSLSGQETQYF.

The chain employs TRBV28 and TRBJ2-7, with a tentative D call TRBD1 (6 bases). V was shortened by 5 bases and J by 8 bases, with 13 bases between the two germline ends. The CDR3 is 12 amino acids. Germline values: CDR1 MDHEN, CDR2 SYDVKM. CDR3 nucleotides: TGTGCCAGCAGTCCAATAGGACAGAAGCAGTACTTC. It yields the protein CASSPIGQKQYF.

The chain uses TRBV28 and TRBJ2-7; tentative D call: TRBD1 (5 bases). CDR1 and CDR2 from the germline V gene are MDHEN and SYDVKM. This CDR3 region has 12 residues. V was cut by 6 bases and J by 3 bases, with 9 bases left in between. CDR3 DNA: TGTGCCAGCAGGAATCAGGGCTACGAGCAGTACTTC. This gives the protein CASRNQGYEQYF.

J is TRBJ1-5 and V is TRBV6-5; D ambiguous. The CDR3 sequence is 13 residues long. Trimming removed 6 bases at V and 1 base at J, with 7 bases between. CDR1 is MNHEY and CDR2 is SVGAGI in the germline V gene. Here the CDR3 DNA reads TGTGCCAGCAGCCAATCAAGCAATCAGCCCCAGCATTTT. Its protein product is CASSQSSNQPQHF.

The CDR3 sequence: CASSKACTSGNPLGQQYF. Here the CDR3 DNA reads TGTGCCAGCAGCAAAGCCTGCACTAGCGGGAATCCCCTCGGGCAGCAGTACTTC. The chain links TRBV21-1 to TRBJ2-7; the D call of TRBD2 is as the table states it, not checked on the DNA. TRBV21-1 is reported as a pseudogene. This CDR3 has 18 amino acids.

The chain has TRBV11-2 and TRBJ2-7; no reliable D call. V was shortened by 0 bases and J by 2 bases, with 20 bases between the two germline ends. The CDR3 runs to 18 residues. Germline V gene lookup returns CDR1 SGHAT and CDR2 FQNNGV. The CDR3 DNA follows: TGTGCCAGCAGCTTAGATCTGGCGGTCAGTCTCCACCCCTACGAGCAGTACTTC. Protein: CASSLDLAVSLHPYEQYF.

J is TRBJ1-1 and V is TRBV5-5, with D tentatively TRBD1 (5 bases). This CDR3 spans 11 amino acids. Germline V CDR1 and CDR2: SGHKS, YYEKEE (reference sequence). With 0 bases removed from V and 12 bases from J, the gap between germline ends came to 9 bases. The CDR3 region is CASSLARVTFF. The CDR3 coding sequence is TGTGCCAGCAGCTTGGCCAGGGTGACTTTCTTT.

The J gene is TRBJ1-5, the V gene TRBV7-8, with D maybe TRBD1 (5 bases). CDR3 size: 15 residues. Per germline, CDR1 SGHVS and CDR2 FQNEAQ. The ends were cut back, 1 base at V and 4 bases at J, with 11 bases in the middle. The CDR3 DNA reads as TGTGCCAGCAGCTTAGATGCAGGGCATAATCAGCCCCAGCATTTT. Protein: CASSLDAGHNQPQHF.

CDR3 residues: CASSLGRQGGQETQYF. Here the CDR3 DNA reads TGTGCCAGCAGCTTAGGGCGACAGGGGGGGCAAGAGACCCAGTACTTC. The rearrangement links TRBV13 to TRBJ2-5; 9 nucleotides match TRBD1. Trimming took 0 bases from V and 2 from J; bases not matched to a gene: 4. CDR1 and CDR2 from the germline V gene are PRHDT and FYEKMQ (reference sequence). This CDR3 is 16 amino acids long.